Below, 8 T cell receptor beta chains from the same sample are listed, as sequenced in a study of T-cell reconstitution after alpha-beta-depleted transplantation in children. A TCRbeta library incorporating unique molecular identifiers was prepared. MiXCR, applied by TCRdb to the PCR reads, yields one record per CDR3 protein. The sample has 250,000 to 400,000 distinct CDR3 sequences; more than 20% are singletons. Sequencing was performed on PBMCs, mostly from graft donor cells, taken 180 days after TCRalphabeta/CD19-depleted stem cell transplant. The receptors come from a male patient younger than 18 who had a stem cell transplant for acute lymphoblastic leukemia, so the T cells may come from the graft donor.

The rearrangement uses TRBV7-9 and TRBJ1-4, with no clear D. Germline CDR1 reads SEHNR; CDR2 reads FQNEAQ (reference sequence). The V gene lost 2 bases and the J gene lost 5 bases, with 12 bases spanning the gap. The CDR3 is 15 residues long. CDR3 coding DNA: TGTGCCAGCAGCTTACTGGTCAGACCCAATGAAAAACTGTTTTTT. Amino acid sequence: CASSLLVRPNEKLFF.

The chain couples TRBV4-1 to TRBJ2-6, with D unclear. The CDR3 totals 17 residues. V dropped 2 bases and J dropped 0 bases, with 11 bases sitting between them. Germline CDR1 MGHRA, CDR2 YSYEKL. This CDR3 is CASSQKHIPSGANVLTF. The CDR3 DNA follows: TGCGCCAGCAGCCAAAAGCACATACCCTCTGGGGCCAACGTCCTGACTTTC.

V usage is TRBV2 and J usage is TRBJ2-4; either TRBD1 or TRBD2 may supply D (5 bases each). The germline V gene encodes CDR1 SNHLY and CDR2 FYNNEI. This CDR3 has 15 residues. With 0 bases removed from V and 6 bases from J, the gap between germline ends came to 12 bases. The CDR3 region is CASSEAWAGRNIQYF. The CDR3 coding sequence is TGTGCCAGCAGTGAAGCGTGGGCAGGGAGAAACATTCAGTACTTC.

About this clonotype: At one of its ends the junction is not consistent with the germline gene, which may arise from a read error. The rearrangement joins TRBV7-2 to TRBJ2-3; 11 bases map to TRBD2. Germline values: CDR1 SGHTA, CDR2 FQGNSA. The CDR3 spans 15 residues. The CDR3 DNA reads TGTGCCAGCAGCATGCTAGCGGGAGGTACAGATGCGCAGTATTTT. It specifies CASSMLAGGTDAQYF. The complete variable domain, with remaining parts taken from reference TRBV7-2 and TRBJ2-3, reads GAGVSQSPSNKVTEKGKDVELRCDPISGHTALYWYRQSLGQGLEFLIYFQGNSAPDKSGLPSDRFSAERTGGSVSTLTIQRTQQEDSAVYLCASSMLAGGTDAQYFGPGTRLTVL.

The V and J genes are TRBV28 and TRBJ1-1, with a tentative D call TRBD1 (5 bases). Germline V lookup: CDR1 MDHEN, CDR2 SYDVKM. V was shortened by 2 bases and J by 9 bases, with 13 bases between the two germline ends. This CDR3 is 13 amino acids long. The CDR3 protein is CASSLGAVPKAFF. The CDR3 DNA sequence: TGTGCCAGCAGTTTAGGGGCAGTTCCAAAAGCTTTCTTT.

This sequence joins TRBV27 and TRBJ2-4; TRBD2 matches at 7 bases. CDR3 length: 17 amino acids. The germline CDR1 and CDR2 sequences are MNHEY and SMNVEV (reference sequence). V was pared by 1 base and J by 1 base, with 7 bases of the junction left unmatched. CDR3 loop: CASSLLSGGWAKNIQYF. The CDR3 bases are TGTGCCAGCAGTTTATTATCGGGAGGATGGGCCAAAAACATTCAGTACTTC.

The CDR3, as DNA: TGTGCCAGCAGACGGACTATAGCAGATACGCAGTATTTT. As protein: CASRRTIADTQYF. This chain links TRBV2 with TRBJ2-3; a weak D match, TRBD2 (6 bases). The CDR3 consists of 13 residues. Trimming pared 6 bases from V and 4 bases from J, leaving 11 bases between. Germline lookup yields CDR1 SNHLY and CDR2 FYNNEI.

This clonotype has at least ten counts. This sequence joins TRBV5-1 and TRBJ1-2; no clear D. Trimming left V 0 bases short and J 5 bases short, with 8 bases between. This CDR3 contains 13 residues. Germline V gene lookup returns CDR1 SGHRS and CDR2 YFSETQ. DNA of the CDR3: TGCGCCAGCAGCTTGGCCCTCGGGTATGGCTACACCTTC. Protein product: CASSLALGYGYTF.